The 20 T cell receptor beta chains below were found in one sample sequenced in a study of blood T cell repertoires in COVID-19. The data were produced by immunoSEQ multiplex PCR, yet TCRdb's version contains in-frame clones alone and is incomplete. The sample includes about 68,000 clones, about 93% of them seen just once. Material: peripheral blood. These receptors all come from a human donor in a cohort sampled during active COVID-19.

Only one count was recorded for this clone. The genes are TRBV7-8 and TRBJ2-1; D is ambiguous. Trimming left V 5 bases short and J 7 bases short, with 9 bases between. The CDR3 spans 12 residues. Germline V gives CDR1 SGHVS, CDR2 FQNEAQ. The CDR3, as DNA: TGTGCCAGCAGCCCCCCGTCTAATGAGCAGTTCTTC. Translating gives CASSPPSNEQFF. The full variable domain, its missing parts supplied by reference TRBV7-8 and TRBJ2-1, is GAGVSQSPRYKVAKRGQDVALRCDPISGHVSLFWYQQALGQGPEFLTYFQNEAQLDKSGLPSDRFFAERPEGSVSTLKIQRTQQEDSAVYLCASSPPSNEQFFGPGTRLTVL.

CDR3: CASSYRDRGYGYTF. The CDR3 DNA reads TGTGCCAGCAGTTACCGAGACAGGGGATACGGCTACACCTTC. The chain employs TRBV6-5 and TRBJ1-2; TRBD1 agrees at 8 bases. Trimming at V came to 2 bases and at J to 8 bases, leaving 7 bases not matched to a gene. This CDR3 contains 14 residues. CDR1 is MNHEY and CDR2 is SVGAGI in the germline V gene.

The chain joins TRBV28 to TRBJ1-4; TRBD1 matches 8 bases. J gave up 8 bases and V 3 bases, and 8 bases lay outside the gene matches. The germline CDR1 and CDR2 sequences are MDHEN and SYDVKM. The CDR3 is 15 amino acids. The CDR3 coding sequence is TGTGCCAGCAGTTTTACTCCAGGGGGCGTGGAAAAACTGTTTTTT. This codes for CASSFTPGGVEKLFF.

The chain has TRBV5-1 and TRBJ2-3, with 7 bases that match TRBD2. The CDR3 sequence is 19 residues long. V was pared by 6 bases and J by 2 bases, with 21 bases of the junction left unmatched. Germline CDR1 is SGHRS and CDR2 is YFSETQ. The CDR3 DNA follows: TGCGCCAGCAACGAAGCCCGGGGGGTCGATAGACTTTACACAGATACGCAGTATTTT. It encodes CASNEARGVDRLYTDTQYF.

The chain joins TRBV3-1 (or the pseudogene TRBV3-2) to TRBJ2-3; perhaps TRBD2 as D (5 bases). This CDR3 has 15 residues. CDR1 and CDR2 (germline): LGHDT, YNNKEL (reference sequence). V lost 6 bases and J 5 bases, leaving 18 bases between the germline ends. CDR3 residues: CASSRGLAGLDTQYF. CDR3 DNA sequence: TGTGCCAGCAGTCGCGGACTGGCCGGGTTAGATACGCAGTATTTT.

The rearrangement links TRBV6-1 to TRBJ1-6; D might be TRBD1 (5 bases). This CDR3 comprises 16 residues. CDR1 is MNHNS, CDR2 SASEGT, per germline. V lost 3 bases, J lost 3 bases, and 12 bases lay in between. CDR3 nucleotides: TGTGCCAGCAGTGAGCGGGACCGGGGCTATAATTCACCCCTCCACTTT. Translated: CASSERDRGYNSPLHF.

This clone was seen a single time. The genes are TRBV30 and TRBJ1-4; 9 bases fit TRBD1. V gave up 3 bases and J gave up 6 bases; unmatched junction bases: 5. The CDR3 runs 14 residues. Germline values: CDR1 GTSNPN, CDR2 SVGIG (reference sequence). The DNA of the CDR3 is TGTGCCTGGAGCGTACAGGGGGCGGATGAAAAACTGTTTTTT. Translating it yields CAWSVQGADEKLFF.

V usage is TRBV7-9 and J usage is TRBJ2-3, with TRBD2 matching 9 bases. The ends lost 2 bases at V and 3 bases at J; junction bases unmatched: 3. Germline V gene lookup returns CDR1 SEHNR and CDR2 FQNEAQ (reference sequence). The CDR3 contains 15 residues. In nucleotides, the CDR3 is TGTGCCAGCAGCTTATGGCGGGGGGGAACAGATACGCAGTATTTT. Encoded protein: CASSLWRGGTDTQYF.

The CDR3 region is CASSSYTSGNTIYF. Here the CDR3 DNA reads TGCGCCAGCAGCTCCTATACCTCCGGAAACACCATATATTTT. This chain joins TRBV5-1 and TRBJ1-3; the D is unclear. The ends were cut back, 3 bases at V and 4 bases at J, with 11 bases in the middle. The CDR3 has 14 amino acids. CDR1 is SGHRS and CDR2 is YFSETQ in the germline V gene. Full variable domain (outside the CDR3, taken from reference TRBV5-1 and TRBJ1-3): KAGVTQTPRYLIKTRGQQVTLSCSPISGHRSVSWYQQTPGQGLQFLFEYFSETQRNKGNFPGRFSGRQFSNSRSEMNVSTLELGDSALYLCASSSYTSGNTIYFGEGSWLTVV.

The rearrangement links TRBV4-2 to TRBJ2-1; D might be TRBD2 (5 bases). The V end was cut by 6 bases, the J end by 3 bases, with 9 bases between. Germline V gives CDR1 LGHNA, CDR2 YNFKEQ. This CDR3 spans 13 amino acids. The CDR3 bases are TGTGCCAGCAGTCGGACTGGCTACAATGAGCAGTTCTTC. Translation: CASSRTGYNEQFF.

This chain joins TRBV28 and TRBJ1-4; perhaps TRBD1 as D (6 bases). This CDR3 has 18 residues. V lost 1 base and J 7 bases, leaving 22 bases between the germline ends. The V gene's germline CDR1 is MDHEN and CDR2 SYDVKM. As DNA, the CDR3 is TGTGCCAGCAGTTTATATGGGGGACTCGGCGCGGGGGCTGAAAAACTGTTTTTT. It specifies CASSLYGGLGAGAEKLFF. Complete variable domain (other parts from reference TRBV28 and TRBJ1-4): DVKVTQSSRYLVKRTGEKVFLECVQDMDHENMFWYRQDPGLGLRLIYFSYDVKMKEKGDIPEGYSVSREKKERFSLILESASTNQTSMYLCASSLYGGLGAGAEKLFFGSGTQLSVL.

The rearrangement links TRBV19 to TRBJ2-1; weak D call: TRBD2 (6 bases). This CDR3 is built from 13 residues. Germline CDR1 is LNHDA and CDR2 is SQIVND (reference sequence). With 9 bases removed from V and 2 bases from J, the gap between germline ends came to 11 bases. The CDR3 is CASGGTTYNEQFF. The CDR3 bases are TGTGCCAGCGGCGGGACCACCTACAATGAGCAGTTCTTC.

This clone was recorded only once. The chain has TRBV9 and TRBJ2-7; 8 nucleotides agree with TRBD1. This CDR3 is built from 15 residues. V dropped 0 bases and J dropped 7; count of bases not matched to a gene: 9. Germline assignment: CDR1 SGDLS and CDR2 YYNGEE. CDR3 sequence: CASSVGPDRVEEQYF. CDR3 coding DNA: TGTGCCAGCAGCGTAGGTCCGGACAGGGTTGAAGAGCAGTACTTC.

The chain combines TRBV28 with TRBJ1-5, with 9 bases aligning to TRBD1. J gave up 4 bases and V 6 bases, and 10 bases lay outside the gene matches. Germline V lookup: CDR1 MDHEN, CDR2 SYDVKM. CDR3 length: 16 residues. DNA of the CDR3: TGTGCCAGCAGCCCCGCGGGACAGGGCCTTAATCAGCCCCAGCATTTT. Protein sequence: CASSPAGQGLNQPQHF.

The chain is built from TRBV14 and TRBJ2-1; 16 bases are a match to TRBD2. The CDR3 is 18 amino acids. In germline, CDR1 is SGHDN, CDR2 FVKESK. The trim removed 4 bases at V and 9 bases at J, leaving 12 bases unmatched. DNA of the CDR3: TGTGCCAGCAGCCCCTGGCGGGGGACTAGCGGGGGGGCAAGTGAGCAGTTCTTC. Amino acid sequence: CASSPWRGTSGGASEQFF.

This chain links TRBV4-3 with TRBJ2-7, with 8 bases that match TRBD2. Germline loops: CDR1 LGHNA, CDR2 YSLEER. The ends lost 0 bases at V and 3 bases at J; junction bases unmatched: 4. This CDR3 has 15 amino acids. The CDR3 sequence: CASSQEGLAGYEQYF. The CDR3 DNA is TGCGCCAGCAGCCAAGAAGGGCTAGCGGGCTACGAGCAGTACTTC.

This clone showed up just a few times. This chain uses TRBV11-3 with TRBJ1-2; possibly TRBD1 for D (6 bases). CDR3 length: 15 residues. In germline, CDR1 is SGHNT, CDR2 YENEEA. V lost 5 bases to trimming and J lost 0 bases, with 13 bases between them. The DNA for the CDR3 is TGTGCCAGCAGCCACCACAGGGACGCTAACTATGGCTACACCTTC. It encodes CASSHHRDANYGYTF.

V gene TRBV10-2 combines with J gene TRBJ2-5, with 9 positions matching TRBD2. Germline V gene sequence: CDR1 WSHSY, CDR2 SAAADI. Trimming took 5 bases from V and 4 from J; bases not matched to a gene: 11. The CDR3 totals 16 residues. CDR3 protein: CASSYETSGDVETQYF. CDR3 coding DNA: TGCGCCAGCAGTTATGAGACTAGCGGAGATGTAGAGACCCAGTACTTC.

This chain links TRBV27 with TRBJ2-7; 9 bases align to TRBD1. This CDR3 spans 18 amino acids. In germline, CDR1 is MNHEY, CDR2 SMNVEV (reference sequence). V was clipped by 5 bases and J by 0 bases; unmatched bases: 14. CDR3 nucleotide sequence: TGTGCCAGCAGTCTTCCCGGGACAGGGATTAGACCCTCCTACGAGCAGTACTTC. This translates into CASSLPGTGIRPSYEQYF.

A single count supports this clone. The chain is built from TRBV5-6 and TRBJ2-7; no clear D gene. CDR3 length equals 13 residues. Germline CDR1 is SGHDT and CDR2 is YYEEEE. The V end lost 3 bases, the J end lost 0 bases, and 7 bases lay between the germline ends. This CDR3 is CASSSDTSYEQYF. The CDR3 DNA follows: TGTGCCAGCAGCTCCGACACCTCCTACGAGCAGTACTTC.